This TCR beta chain was obtained from a study of blood T cell repertoires in COVID-19. Germline V gives CDR1 LNHDA, CDR2 SQIVND (reference sequence). This CDR3 has 15 residues. The V and J ends lost 7 bases and 6 bases, in that order; junction bases with no gene match: 5. TCRdb's copy holds only in-frame clones and misses some; the assay was immunoSEQ multiplex PCR. The repertoire consists of approximately 68,000 clones, with about nine tenths occurring once and the leading ten covering 13%. This TCR was sampled from an older woman with acute or convalescent COVID-19. Sequenced: peripheral blood. This sequence joins TRBV19 and TRBJ2-2, with 13 bases aligning to TRBD2. The CDR3 DNA is TGTGCCAGTACCCGGACTAGCGGGGGTGCCGGGGAGCTGTTTTTT. Translating it yields CASTRTSGGAGELFF.